One sample yielded the 7 T cell receptor beta chains listed below, sequenced in a study of blood T cell repertoires in COVID-19. Repertoires were generated with immunoSEQ multiplex PCR, while TCRdb's copy carries only in-frame clones and drops some. The repertoire includes approximately 450,000 clones, 75% to 90% of them detected once, and roughly 1.1% sits in the top ten. Sequencing was done on a sample of PBMCs or T cells enriched from blood (not recorded which). The receptors shown here come from a man between 25 and 39 years old who had recovered from COVID-19.

This chain links TRBV5-4 with TRBJ2-2, with 8 bases lining up with TRBD1. V shed 4 bases and J 5 bases; nucleotides not matched to a gene: 13. The CDR3 covers 17 residues. CDR1 and CDR2 from the germline V gene are SGHNT and YYREEE (reference sequence). CDR3 region: CASSPPPRDRKTGELFF. The CDR3 region has the DNA TGTGCCAGCAGCCCTCCGCCCAGGGACAGGAAGACCGGGGAGCTGTTTTTT.

This clone has more than one count but fewer than ten. The chain combines TRBV3-1 (or the pseudogene TRBV3-2) with TRBJ1-5; no firm D call. The CDR3 is made up of 14 amino acids. Germline V lookup: CDR1 LGHDT, CDR2 YNNKEL (reference sequence). Trimming pared 0 bases from V and 0 bases from J, leaving 3 bases between. The CDR3: CASSQDNSNQPQHF. The CDR3 DNA reads TGTGCCAGCAGCCAAGACAATAGCAATCAGCCCCAGCATTTT.

V usage is TRBV5-1 and J usage is TRBJ2-7, with D maybe TRBD2 (6 bases). Trimming cost V 3 bases and J 5 bases, with 30 bases left between them. Germline assignment: CDR1 SGHRS and CDR2 YFSETQ. The CDR3 has 19 amino acids. CDR3 residues: CASSSYPNLDRGRFDEQYF. For the CDR3, the DNA is TGCGCCAGCAGCTCCTACCCGAATCTAGACCGAGGGAGGTTCGACGAGCAGTACTTC.

V gene TRBV27 combines with J gene TRBJ1-5, with D maybe TRBD1 (5 bases). The CDR3 has 17 residues. Trimming took off 3 bases at V and 5 bases at J, with 20 bases between the two ends. Germline CDR1 MNHEY, CDR2 SMNVEV (reference sequence). For the CDR3, the DNA is TGTGCCAGCAGTTTCCATCAGGGCCCGGCTGCCTATCAGCCCCAGCATTTT. Its protein is CASSFHQGPAAYQPQHF.

This clone appeared once. This rearrangement joins TRBV5-4 to TRBJ2-1, with TRBD2 identical over 10 bases. The CDR3 loop spans 18 amino acids. V trimming: 0 bases; J trimming: 0 bases; junction bases outside the gene matches: 6. The germline CDR1 and CDR2 sequences are SGHNT and YYREEE (reference sequence). The CDR3 region has the DNA TGTGCCAGCAGCTTGGATGGACTAGCGGTTAGCTCCTACAATGAGCAGTTCTTC. Its protein is CASSLDGLAVSSYNEQFF.

The chain couples TRBV27 to TRBJ1-2; 9 nucleotides align to TRBD1. Germline trimming cut 4 bases from V and 0 bases from J; bases unmatched to any gene: 6. The CDR3 contains 16 residues. Germline V CDR1 and CDR2: MNHEY, SMNVEV (reference sequence). DNA for the CDR3: TGTGCCAGCAGTTCCCCCGGACAGGGGCCTAACTATGGCTACACCTTC. Amino acid sequence: CASSSPGQGPNYGYTF.

The chain has TRBV19 and TRBJ1-1, with D maybe TRBD1 (6 bases). Germline CDR1 is LNHDA and CDR2 is SQIVND (reference sequence). This CDR3 is built from 16 residues. V was pared by 4 bases and J by 2 bases, with 17 bases between. The CDR3 is CASSNAPGAFNTEAFF. CDR3 DNA sequence: TGTGCCAGTAGTAACGCTCCAGGGGCTTTCAACACTGAAGCTTTCTTT.